The clone carrying this T cell receptor beta chain turned up a few times. Its specificity is not known. The data were taken from a study of human T cells and chemical hapten exposure. TCRdb re-analysed the RACE reads in MiXCR, keeping a single row per CDR3 protein. This sample yields around 130,000 distinct CDR3 sequences, of which approximately 9.5% are seen a single time; 1.5% to 2% belongs to the top ten. Whole-study results and caveats: The number of TCRs over 1 in 1000 frequency stayed unchanged after DPC.

The time point: healthy volunteer bleed at 2 weeks. From whole blood left unfractionated, total RNA was extracted. Germline CDR1 reads SEHNR; CDR2 reads FQNEAQ (reference sequence). This CDR3 region has 16 residues. Deletions cut 1 base from V and 7 bases from J, with 17 bases between. This clonotype was obtained from a male donor in good health. Some clones in this sample may be carry-over from other donors' samples. This sequence joins TRBV7-9 and TRBJ1-5; D possibly corresponds to TRBD1 (6 bases). The sample taken for sequencing was whole blood. CDR3 sequence (DNA): TGTGCCAGCAGCTTAGGGGGGGCCCTGTCGGACCAGCCCCAGCATTTT. It codes for CASSLGGALSDQPQHF.